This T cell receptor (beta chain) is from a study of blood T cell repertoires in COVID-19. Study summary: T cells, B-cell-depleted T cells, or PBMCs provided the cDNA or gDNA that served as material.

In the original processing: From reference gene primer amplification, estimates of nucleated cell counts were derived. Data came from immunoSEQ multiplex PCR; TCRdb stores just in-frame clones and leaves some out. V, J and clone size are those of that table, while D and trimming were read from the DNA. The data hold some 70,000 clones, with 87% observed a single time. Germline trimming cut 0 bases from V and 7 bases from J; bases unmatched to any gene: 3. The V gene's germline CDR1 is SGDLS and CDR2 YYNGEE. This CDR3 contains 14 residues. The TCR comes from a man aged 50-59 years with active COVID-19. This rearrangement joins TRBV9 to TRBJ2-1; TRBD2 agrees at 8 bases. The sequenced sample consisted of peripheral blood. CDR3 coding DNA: TGTGCCAGCAGCGTAGTTAGCGGGATAAATGAGCAGTTCTTC. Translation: CASSVVSGINEQFF.